This TCR beta chain was sequenced for a study of cytomegalovirus exposure and HLA in healthy donors. Whole-study findings and limits: According to an earlier analysis, most TCR beta V segments yielded productive rearrangements about 87% or about 30% of the time.

Germline V lookup: CDR1 SGDLS, CDR2 YYNGEE. The CDR3 has 17 amino acids. The germline V and J ends were trimmed by 2 bases and 0 bases, with 14 bases remaining between them. A word on this clone: What it recognizes is unknown.

PCR was performed using 60 Vbeta and 13 Jbeta primers. Clones were sequenced by immunoSEQ multiplex PCR, and TCRdb holds only the in-frame ones, with some missing. This table holds some 200,000 clones, 84% found once. V is TRBV9 and J is TRBJ2-2, with D possibly matching TRBD2 (6 bases). Sample: PBMCs. This receptor was taken from a woman aged 50 to 60 in good health and CMV-seropositive. This CDR3 reads CASSVQGRLANTGELFF. CDR3 DNA sequence: TGTGCCAGCAGCGTTCAAGGGAGGCTCGCGAACACCGGGGAGCTGTTTTTT.